These 22 T cell receptor beta chains were all obtained from the same sample, sequenced in a study of shared clonotypes between healthy human individuals. TCRdb's table, derived via immunoSEQ multiplex PCR, lists solely in-frame clones and lacks some. Counted here are approximately 1.5 million clones, approximately 98.5% occurring once; the ten biggest clones make up approximately 0.4%. The sample taken for sequencing was naive CD4+ T cells sorted from blood. Subset: CD45RA+ positively selected. These receptors all stem from a young man in good health.

The chain couples TRBV28 to TRBJ1-5; maybe TRBD1 (5 bases). The CDR3 extends over 14 amino acids. From germline, CDR1 is MDHEN and CDR2 SYDVKM. Trimming pared 3 bases from V and 6 bases from J, leaving 12 bases between. In DNA form, the CDR3 reads TGTGCCAGCAGTTTGTGGGGGGGAGGTCAGCCCCAGCATTTT. This sequence encodes CASSLWGGGQPQHF.

This chain links TRBV2 with TRBJ1-2, with D possibly TRBD1 on 5 matching bases. This CDR3 comprises 13 residues. CDR1 and CDR2 (germline): SNHLY, FYNNEI. The germline V and J ends were trimmed by 3 bases and 8 bases, with 13 bases remaining between them. The chain's CDR3 is CASSDEGREGYTF. The CDR3 DNA reads TGTGCCAGCAGTGATGAGGGGCGAGAAGGCTACACCTTC. Complete variable domain (other parts from reference TRBV2 and TRBJ1-2): EPEVTQTPSHQVTQMGQEVILRCVPISNHLYFYWYRQILGQKVEFLVSFYNNEISEKSEIFDDQFSVERPDGSNFTLKIRSTKLEDSAMYFCASSDEGREGYTFGSGTRLTVV.

V usage is TRBV18 and J usage is TRBJ2-3; tentative D call: TRBD2 (5 bases). Germline CDR1 and CDR2: KGHSH and LQKENI. CDR3 length: 15 residues. The V end lost 4 bases, the J end lost 9 bases, and 20 bases lay between the germline ends. Here the CDR3 reads CASSHRIGQEDTQYF. The CDR3 coding sequence is TGTGCCAGCTCACACCGGATCGGGCAGGAGGACACGCAGTATTTT.

V usage is TRBV25-1 and J usage is TRBJ2-3; 12 nucleotides agree with TRBD2. Trimming took 4 bases from V and 2 from J; bases not matched to a gene: 10. This CDR3 comprises 18 residues. The V gene's germline CDR1 is MGHDK and CDR2 SYGVNS. The CDR3 loop reads CASSVIGLAGGYTDTQYF. DNA for the CDR3: TGTGCCAGCAGTGTAATTGGGCTAGCGGGAGGGTACACAGATACGCAGTATTTT.

The J gene is TRBJ2-7, the V gene TRBV15; D ambiguous. The CDR3 runs 14 residues. CDR1 is LNHNV and CDR2 is YYDKDF in the germline V gene (reference sequence). V lost 0 bases to trimming and J lost 6 bases, with 12 bases between them. The CDR3 loop reads CATSRDLGWGEQYF. In nucleotides, the CDR3 is TGTGCCACCAGCAGAGATCTTGGGTGGGGCGAGCAGTACTTC.

The J gene is TRBJ2-7, the V gene TRBV11-2, with a weak D call TRBD2 (6 bases). Germline-derived CDR1 and CDR2 are SGHAT and FQNNGV. Between the trimmed V and J ends, which lost 3 bases and 4 bases, there was a span of 10 bases. This CDR3 region has 13 residues. The CDR3 loop is CASSFRAGYEQYF. The CDR3 DNA is TGTGCCAGCAGCTTCCGTGCGGGGTACGAGCAGTACTTC.

The V call is TRBV18, the J call TRBJ1-4; TRBD1 is a possible D gene (5 bases). The CDR3 loop spans 16 amino acids. CDR1 and CDR2 from the germline V gene are KGHSH and LQKENI. The V gene lost 3 bases and the J gene lost 7 bases, with 18 bases spanning the gap. This CDR3 reads CASSPLGRGRGEKLFF. Written as DNA, the CDR3 is TGTGCCAGCTCACCCCTCGGGAGGGGACGAGGTGAAAAACTGTTTTTT.

This clone was counted a single time. The rearrangement joins TRBV11-3 to TRBJ2-1, with TRBD1 matching over 8 bases. The V gene's germline CDR1 is SGHNT and CDR2 YENEEA. The CDR3 covers 15 residues. Trimming took 2 bases from V and 7 from J; bases not matched to a gene: 7. The DNA of the CDR3 is TGTGCCAGCAGCTTACCGGGGGACAGGCCAAATGAGCAGTTCTTC. Translated: CASSLPGDRPNEQFF.

The chain couples TRBV28 to TRBJ2-5; TRBD1 matches at 10 bases. The CDR3 loop spans 15 amino acids. V lost 4 bases, J lost 3 bases, and 5 bases stayed unmatched. Germline V gene sequence: CDR1 MDHEN, CDR2 SYDVKM. The CDR3 spells CASSSGQGGKETQYF. The CDR3 coding sequence is TGTGCCAGCAGTTCTGGACAGGGGGGAAAAGAGACCCAGTACTTC.

This chain uses TRBV11-2 with TRBJ2-1; 10 bases fit TRBD2. There are 16 residues in the CDR3. J lost 0 bases, V lost 6 bases, and 5 bases had no gene match. Germline lookup yields CDR1 SGHAT and CDR2 FQNNGV. The CDR3 is CASSLAGVGSYNEQFF. In nucleotides, the CDR3 is TGTGCCAGCAGTCTAGCGGGAGTTGGCTCCTACAATGAGCAGTTCTTC.

The V and J genes are TRBV27 and TRBJ2-1, with 10 bases fitting TRBD2. V dropped 1 base and J dropped 6; count of bases not matched to a gene: 6. In germline, CDR1 is MNHEY, CDR2 SMNVEV (reference sequence). The CDR3 consists of 16 residues. The CDR3, as DNA: TGTGCCAGCAGTTTATTGGGACTAGCGAAGACCAATGAGCAGTTCTTC. Translation: CASSLLGLAKTNEQFF.

The chain carries TRBV27 and TRBJ1-2; possible D gene TRBD1, 6 bases. Trimming took off 7 bases at V and 6 bases at J, with 15 bases between the two ends. The CDR3 loop spans 13 amino acids. Per the germline V gene, CDR1 is MNHEY and CDR2 is SMNVEV (reference sequence). CDR3 DNA sequence: TGTGCCAGCACAAACTTCAACAGGGATGGCTACACCTTC. This translates into CASTNFNRDGYTF.

This chain uses TRBV27 with TRBJ2-1, with 7 bases identical to TRBD2. CDR1 MNHEY and CDR2 SMNVEV come from the germline V gene (reference sequence). The CDR3 contains 15 residues. Trimming took 7 bases from V and 4 from J; bases not matched to a gene: 10. The CDR3 bases are TGTGCCAGCACCGGCCGGGACTACACTTACAATGAGCAGTTCTTC. This translates into CASTGRDYTYNEQFF.

This chain joins TRBV5-4 and TRBJ2-7, with D perhaps matching TRBD2 (6 bases). V lost 0 bases and J 7 bases, leaving 17 bases between the germline ends. CDR1 is SGHNT, CDR2 YYREEE, per germline (reference sequence). CDR3 length: 15 amino acids. DNA of the CDR3: TGTGCCAGCAGCTTGGATAGCGGCCCCCTGGTGGAGCAGTACTTC. Its translation is CASSLDSGPLVEQYF.

The gene calls are TRBV28 and TRBJ2-3; D possibly uses TRBD1 or TRBD2 (5 bases each). CDR1 and CDR2 (germline): MDHEN, SYDVKM. Trimming shortened V by 6 bases and J by 3 bases, and 10 bases separated the two germline ends. This CDR3 has 13 residues. CDR3 amino acids: CASRRGATDTQYF. The CDR3 DNA reads TGTGCCAGCAGGAGGGGAGCGACAGATACGCAGTATTTT.

In nucleotides, the CDR3 is TGCGCCAGCAGCTGGGGACTAGCGGGACTCGACAATGAGCAGTTCTTC. The encoded protein is CASSWGLAGLDNEQFF. This chain connects TRBV5-1 to TRBJ2-1; 13 positions match TRBD2. The CDR3 runs 16 residues. Germline CDR1 reads SGHRS; CDR2 reads YFSETQ. The ends lost 3 bases at V and 5 bases at J; junction bases unmatched: 5.

The chain uses TRBV7-3 and TRBJ1-4; D not resolved. The CDR3 has 17 residues. Germline V lookup: CDR1 SGHTA, CDR2 FQGTGA. Trimming took 2 bases from V and 7 from J, leaving 20 bases between them. For the CDR3, the DNA is TGTGCCAGCAGCTTACCGACGGTGAAGCTTAAATGTGAAAAACTGTTTTTT. Protein sequence: CASSLPTVKLKCEKLFF.

With respect to this clone: This same CDR3 is encoded by further DNA sequences in the sample. The CDR3 here is CAISGQGSNQPQHF. CDR3 nucleotides: TGTGCCATCAGTGGCCAGGGAAGCAATCAGCCCCAGCATTTT. J is TRBJ1-5 and V is TRBV10-3, with D tentatively TRBD1 (5 bases). Per the germline V gene, CDR1 is ENHRY and CDR2 is SYGVKD. The length of the CDR3 is 14 residues. V lost 4 bases to trimming and J lost 1 base, with 8 bases between them.

Concerning this clone: The identical CDR3 is also encoded by other nucleotide sequences in the sample. Here the CDR3 reads CASSPEQGGGYTF. The CDR3 DNA is TGTGCCAGCTCACCAGAACAGGGCGGCGGCTACACCTTC. This chain uses TRBV18 with TRBJ1-2; D possibly corresponds to TRBD1 (6 bases). Per germline, CDR1 KGHSH and CDR2 LQKENI. CDR3 length: 13 amino acids. Trimming removed 2 bases from V and 8 bases from J, with 12 bases in between.

On this clone itself: This sample includes further DNA sequences coding for the same CDR3. The V gene is TRBV5-1, the J gene TRBJ2-5; the match to TRBD1 covers 8 bases. J gave up 5 bases and V 0 bases, and 3 bases lay outside the gene matches. Looked up from germline, CDR1 is SGHRS and CDR2 is YFSETQ. The CDR3 consists of 14 residues. The CDR3 loop reads CASSLAQGVETQYF. CDR3 nucleotides: TGCGCCAGCAGCTTGGCACAGGGGGTCGAGACCCAGTACTTC.

J is TRBJ2-7 and V is TRBV10-2, with D possibly matching TRBD1 (6 bases). Per the germline V gene, CDR1 is WSHSY and CDR2 is SAAADI. Trimming shortened V by 10 bases and J by 4 bases, and 17 bases separated the two germline ends. This CDR3 region has 13 residues. Here the CDR3 reads CATKLQGGYEQYF. The CDR3 DNA sequence: TGCGCCACGAAATTACAGGGTGGGTACGAGCAGTACTTC.

This chain links TRBV6-1 with TRBJ1-1; D not certain. Germline V gives CDR1 MNHNS, CDR2 SASEGT. The CDR3 spans 13 residues. The V and J ends lost 5 bases and 11 bases respectively, with 18 bases between them. CDR3 DNA sequence: TGTGCCAGCAGTTCTGAGGCCATCAGCGGGGCTTTCTTT. This codes for CASSSEAISGAFF.